This entry features one T cell receptor (beta chain) sequence. Antigen unknown. The data belong to a study of T cells after yellow fever vaccination. General study points: Post-booster samples contained most primary-vaccination clones (approximately 96% CD4, around 90% CD8).

Germline V lookup: CDR1 SGHDN, CDR2 FVKESK. Between the trimmed V and J ends, which lost 4 bases and 0 bases, there was a span of 19 bases. The CDR3 extends over 19 amino acids. Each CDR3 protein gets one entry after TCRdb re-called the 5' RACE reads with MiXCR. The sample shows around 360,000 distinct CDR3 sequences, approximately 10% of them seen only once. Source: PBMCs, taken on the day of the first yellow fever vaccination. This clonotype originated in a man younger than 35 who received the YFV17D yellow fever vaccine. V gene TRBV14 combines with J gene TRBJ2-6; D is possibly TRBD1 or TRBD2 (5 bases each). Here the CDR3 DNA reads TGTGCCAGCAGCCGCTTCCCGGGACGGATAACCTCTGGGGCCAACGTCCTGACTTTC. This codes for CASSRFPGRITSGANVLTF.